This T cell receptor (beta chain) originates from a study of T cell responses to AZD1222 COVID-19 vaccine. Libraries were prepared by immunoSEQ multiplex PCR; TCRdb keeps only in-frame clonotypes and omits some of them. The table has approximately 130,000 clones, 88% seen once. In its sample, this clone was seen once. The target antigen is unknown. V dropped 10 bases and J dropped 2 bases, with 12 bases sitting between them. The germline CDR1 and CDR2 sequences are LNHDA and SQIVND (reference sequence). CDR3 size: 13 residues. Study-wide results and caveats: The donor cohort was predominantly white British with a female majority, and clonal diversity may have been underestimated. Two AZD1222 administrations were followed by greater Spike-specific TCR breadth and depth. Just a handful of people given AZD1222 tested seropositive at baseline. Scientists sampled the repertoires only once the peak T cell response had passed.

This sequence was found in an adult who received the AZD1222 COVID-19 vaccine. Source: peripheral blood, taken 28 days after the second AZD1222 dose. This chain uses TRBV19 with TRBJ2-1; possibly TRBD1 or TRBD2 for D (5 bases each). CDR3 sequence reads: CAIGMGPYNEQFF. CDR3 coding DNA: TGTGCCATAGGGATGGGACCCTACAATGAGCAGTTCTTC. Full variable domain (remainder filled in from reference TRBV19 and TRBJ2-1): DGGITQSPKYLFRKEGQNVTLSCEQNLNHDAMYWYRQDPGQGLRLIYYSQIVNDFQKGDIAEGYSVSREKKESFPLTVTSAQKNPTAFYLCAIGMGPYNEQFFGPGTRLTVL.